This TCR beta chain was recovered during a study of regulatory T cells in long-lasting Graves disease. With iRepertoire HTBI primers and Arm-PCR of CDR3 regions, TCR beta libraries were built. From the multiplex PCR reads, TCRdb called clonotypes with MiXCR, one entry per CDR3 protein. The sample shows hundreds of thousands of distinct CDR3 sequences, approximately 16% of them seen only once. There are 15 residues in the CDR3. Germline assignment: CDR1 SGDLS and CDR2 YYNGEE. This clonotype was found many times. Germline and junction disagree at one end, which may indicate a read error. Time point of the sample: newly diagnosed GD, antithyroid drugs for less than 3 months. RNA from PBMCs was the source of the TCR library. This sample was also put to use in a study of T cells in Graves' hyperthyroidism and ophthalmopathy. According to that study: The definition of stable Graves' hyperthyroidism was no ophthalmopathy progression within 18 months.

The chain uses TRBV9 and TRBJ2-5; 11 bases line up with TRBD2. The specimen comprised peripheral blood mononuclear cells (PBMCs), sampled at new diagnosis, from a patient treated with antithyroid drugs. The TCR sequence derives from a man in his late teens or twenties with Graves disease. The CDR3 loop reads CASSPGLAAQETQYF. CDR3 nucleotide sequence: TGCGCCAGCAGCCCGGGACTAGCGGCACAAGAGACCCAGTACTTC.